This TCR beta chain appears in the sequencing data of a study of blood T cells in healthy people across ages. This clonotype was counted a few times. The germline V gene encodes CDR1 MNHEY and CDR2 SVGAGI. There are 13 residues in the CDR3. V dropped 4 bases and J dropped 7 bases, with 10 bases sitting between them. A second 7 to 11 cycle PCR used barcoded and J-beta primers. TCRdb used MiXCR to reprocess the 5' RACE reads, holding one entry per CDR3 protein. The sample gives roughly 1,500,000 distinct CDR3 sequences, approximately 42% of which show up once; roughly 7.9% is in the top ten. The sample consisted of blood. V gene TRBV6-5 combines with J gene TRBJ1-4; TRBD1 might be the D (5 bases). The clonotype comes from a woman younger than 35 in good health. The CDR3 nucleotides read TGTGCCAGCAGTTCCATCACAGGTGAAAAACTGTTTTTT. Its protein is CASSSITGEKLFF.